The following is a T cell receptor beta chain sequence with its context. Its antigen is undetermined. The data were taken from a study of Ad26.COV2.S vaccination and SARS-CoV-2 variants. Study-level background: Donor was in the COV1001 Ad26.COV2.S trial arm. Doses of Ad26.COV2.S were injected into muscle once or twice, 56 days apart.

Study-wide points: Using TCR breadth and depth analyses may have led to underestimated total T cell responses.

Per germline, CDR1 MNHEY and CDR2 SVGAGI. This CDR3 is 13 amino acids long. V lost 6 bases to trimming and J lost 1 base, with 9 bases between them. Assay used: immunoSEQ multiplex PCR; TCRdb lists only in-frame clones, some missing. The sample carries around 370,000 clones, about 85% recorded once. As to treatment: over 15 received Ad26.COV2.S at low or high dose, single or two shots; a few received placebo; per-sample allocation not given. Following the first vaccine or placebo injection, samples were taken on day 63. This receptor was identified in a person aged 18 to 59 who received the Ad26.COV2.S COVID-19 vaccine or a placebo. The sequencing used peripheral blood, collected in a trial of Ad26.COV2.S vaccine versus placebo. This chain uses TRBV6-5 with TRBJ1-2; tentative D call: TRBD1 (5 bases). The CDR3 region has the DNA TGTGCCAGCAGGCCGACAGTTAACTATGGCTACACCTTC. Its protein product is CASRPTVNYGYTF.